This record looks at one TCR beta chain sequence and its context. These data originate in a study of beta chain features in type 1 diabetes. It was one heparinised blood draw, averaging approximately 100 mL, that each donor gave. A CD45RO/CCR7/CD25/CD127/CD95/CD27 panel sorted naive, central memory, regulatory and stem cell-like memory CD4+ cells. Sequencing targeted expressed TCRB transcripts, as all isolated RNA had been reverse transcribed. Some clones are missing from TCRdb's copy, which holds only in-frame ones; the method was immunoSEQ multiplex PCR. The data show approximately 300,000 clones, 11% seen once. Losses at the gene ends were 4 bases for V and 6 bases for J; bases not matched to a gene: 8. This CDR3 is built from 14 residues. The germline CDR1 and CDR2 sequences are KGHSH and LQKENI.

The receptor was isolated from a woman under 40 in good health. The chain links TRBV18 to TRBJ1-2; 7 nucleotides align to TRBD1. Sequencing used naive CD4+ T cells from blood. DNA for the CDR3: TGTGCCAGCTCACTAAGACAGGGAGAAGATGGCTACACCTTC. Amino acid sequence: CASSLRQGEDGYTF. Using reference TRBV18 and TRBJ1-2 for the parts outside the CDR3, the full variable domain is NAGVMQNPRHLVRRRGQEARLRCSPMKGHSHVYWYRQLPEEGLKFMVYLQKENIIDESGMPKERFSAEFPKEGPSILRIQQVVRGDSAAYFCASSLRQGEDGYTFGSGTRLTVV.